Given below is one T cell receptor beta chain in context. The data were taken from a study of T-cell reconstitution after alpha-beta-depleted transplantation in children. TCRbeta library construction was performed incorporating unique molecular identifiers. One entry per CDR3 protein results from TCRdb running MiXCR on the PCR reads. The table has approximately 350,000 distinct CDR3 sequences, 10% seen once. The CDR3 loop spans 14 amino acids. Germline values: CDR1 LGHNT, CDR2 FRNRAP. V shed 3 bases and J shed 2 bases, with 10 bases lying between them. The starting material was PBMCs from the stem cell graft donor, obtained from the stem cell graft. This chain joins TRBV12-5 and TRBJ2-5; D may be TRBD2 (5 bases). This receptor was obtained from a human donor who donated a stem cell graft to a child with acute lymphoblastic leukemia. In DNA form, the CDR3 reads TGTGCTAGTGGTTTTGCGGGCAGGCAAGAGACCCAGTACTTC. It is translated as CASGFAGRQETQYF.